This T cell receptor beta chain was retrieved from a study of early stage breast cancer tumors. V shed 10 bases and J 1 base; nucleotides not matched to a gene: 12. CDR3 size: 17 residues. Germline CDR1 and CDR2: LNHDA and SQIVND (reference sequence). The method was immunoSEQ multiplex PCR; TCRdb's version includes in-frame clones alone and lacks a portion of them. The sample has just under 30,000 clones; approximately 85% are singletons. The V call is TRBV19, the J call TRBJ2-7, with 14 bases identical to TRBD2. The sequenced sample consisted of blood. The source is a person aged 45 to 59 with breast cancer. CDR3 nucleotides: TGTGCCACCCAGGCCGGGACTAGCGGGAGTTATTCCTACGAGCAGTACTTC. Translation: CATQAGTSGSYSYEQYF.